This T cell receptor (beta chain) was documented in a study of response to subunit inactivated influenza vaccine. TCRdb reprocessed the RT-PCR reads with MiXCR, giving one entry per CDR3 protein. The sample includes more than 400,000 distinct CDR3 sequences, around 9.9% of them seen just once. The CDR3 is made up of 16 amino acids. V gave up 0 bases and J gave up 2 bases, with 12 bases separating them. CDR1 is MNHEY, CDR2 SVGAGI, per germline. This clonotype was seen at least ten times. What it binds is unknown. Study results and limitations: After each seasonal influenza vaccination, few new T cells are recruited, the authors suggested.

The sequenced sample was PBMCs from blood, obtained 45 days after vaccination. The chain is built from TRBV6-5 and TRBJ2-3; TRBD2 is a possible D gene (6 bases). The receptor was derived from a man aged 50 or older who received an inactivated influenza vaccine. CDR3 DNA: TGTGCCAGCAGTTACTCGAGGGCGGGGTCCACAGATACGCAGTATTTT. It is translated as CASSYSRAGSTDTQYF.